This T cell receptor (beta chain) was profiled in a study of blood T cell repertoires in COVID-19. Across the whole study: There were acute and convalescent COVID-19 samples, and they came from the United States, Italy and Spain. T cells, B-cell-depleted T cells, or PBMCs supplied cDNA or gDNA.

Germline V gene data show CDR1 as LGHNA and CDR2 as YSLEER. The CDR3 is 16 residues long. Deletions cut 1 base from V and 1 base from J, with 11 bases between. Authors' data handling: Estimated nucleated cell counts came from reference gene primer amplification. TCRdb's copy holds only in-frame clones and misses some; the assay was immunoSEQ multiplex PCR. That table gives V, J and clone size, and the DNA gave D and trimming. The sample has hundreds of thousands of clones, roughly 84% seen once. Sequencing input: peripheral blood. The rearrangement joins TRBV4-3 to TRBJ2-1; weak D call: TRBD2 (5 bases). The source of this sequence is a man between 40 and 49 years old with acute or convalescent COVID-19. For the CDR3, the DNA is TGCGCCAGCAGCCAAGGCCGGCGGGTTTCCTACAATGAGCAGTTCTTC. Its protein is CASSQGRRVSYNEQFF.